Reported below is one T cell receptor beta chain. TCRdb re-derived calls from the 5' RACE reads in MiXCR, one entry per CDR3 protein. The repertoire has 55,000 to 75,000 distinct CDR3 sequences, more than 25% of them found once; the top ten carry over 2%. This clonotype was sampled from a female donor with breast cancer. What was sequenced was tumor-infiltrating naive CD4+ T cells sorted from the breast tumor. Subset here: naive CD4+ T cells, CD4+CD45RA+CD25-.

The CDR3 region is CASTRGPGGGQPQHF. The CDR3 nucleotides read TGTGCCAGCACCCGAGGTCCTGGTGGCGGTCAGCCCCAGCATTTT. V and J are TRBV6-1 and TRBJ1-5, with unresolved D. The CDR3 is 15 residues long. Germline loops: CDR1 MNHNS, CDR2 SASEGT. Trimming stripped 7 bases from V and 6 bases from J, with 19 bases between.